This note documents a single TCR beta chain sequence. Antigen: not known. This sample is part of a study of graft-versus-host responses after intestinal transplantation. Looking at the study overall: As for transplant type, recipients had multivisceral, liver-intestinal, or isolated intestinal grafts. After anti-thymocyte globulin induction, recipients took tacrolimus and steroids for two to three years. Findings and caveats of the study: Marrow from the recipient contained GvH clones, some of which had appeared first in ileum or blood. High graft-versus-host to host-versus-graft clonal ratios were seen in allografts of patients with graft-donor T cell macrochimerism.

TCRdb's table, derived via immunoSEQ multiplex PCR, lists solely in-frame clones and lacks some. The sample carries roughly 130,000 clones, around nine tenths recorded once. This TCR came from a human donor who received an intestinal transplant. The sample consisted of unstimulated CD4+ T cells sorted from spleen or lymph node cells, taken before intestinal transplant.

CDR3: CASSFGDRGLTYEQYF. The CDR3 DNA reads TGTGCCAGCAGTTTTGGGGACAGGGGCCTGACCTACGAGCAGTACTTC. This chain joins TRBV28 and TRBJ2-7; 10 bases are shared with TRBD1. Germline V lookup: CDR1 MDHEN, CDR2 SYDVKM. Trimming took 3 bases from V and 2 from J; bases not matched to a gene: 7. CDR3 size: 16 residues.